These 21 T cell receptor beta chains were sequenced from one sample in a study of blood T cell repertoires in COVID-19. Sequencing used immunoSEQ multiplex PCR; TCRdb keeps in-frame clones, though not all of them. The table has 280,000 or so clones, approximately 83% seen once. The sample taken for sequencing was PBMCs or T cells enriched from blood (not recorded which). These TCRs come from a man aged 25-45 years who had recovered from COVID-19.

The chain combines TRBV7-2 with TRBJ2-7, with D possibly matching TRBD2 (6 bases). The CDR3 sequence is 16 residues long. Germline V lookup: CDR1 SGHTA, CDR2 FQGNSA. Trimming left V 0 bases short and J 3 bases short, with 15 bases between. CDR3 sequence: CASSLAAGGSNYEQYF. CDR3 coding DNA: TGTGCCAGCAGCTTAGCTGCTGGAGGGTCAAACTACGAGCAGTACTTC.

The genes are TRBV18 and TRBJ1-3; 9 nucleotides line up with TRBD1. The V segment lost 4 bases and the J segment 2 bases; nucleotides outside the gene matches: 6. This CDR3 contains 16 residues. CDR1 is KGHSH and CDR2 is LQKENI in the germline V gene. CDR3 DNA sequence: TGTGCCAGCTCACTAAGCAGACAGGGGGCTGGAAACACCATATATTTT. Translating it yields CASSLSRQGAGNTIYF.

The chain is built from TRBV2 and TRBJ2-1, with a weak D call TRBD2 (6 bases). V dropped 5 bases and J dropped 12 bases, with 20 bases sitting between them. CDR3 length: 14 amino acids. Germline assignment: CDR1 SNHLY and CDR2 FYNNEI. The CDR3 coding sequence is TGTGCCAGCAGTTACAGTATCCGGGACTTAGGGCAGTTCTTC. This encodes CASSYSIRDLGQFF.

The table lists this clone with a count of one. This chain joins TRBV19 and TRBJ2-7; 7 nucleotides match TRBD1. This CDR3 spans 15 amino acids. CDR1 is LNHDA, CDR2 SQIVND, per germline (reference sequence). V gave up 3 bases and J gave up 5 bases; unmatched junction bases: 10. Here the CDR3 DNA reads TGTGCCAGTAGTATCGGAGGACAGGTCGGCCACGAGCAGTACTTC. This encodes CASSIGGQVGHEQYF.

The chain couples TRBV3-1 (or the pseudogene TRBV3-2) to TRBJ1-2, with 7 bases aligning to TRBD1. This CDR3 is built from 15 residues. V shed 5 bases, J shed 6 bases, and the junction held 12 bases outside the gene matches. The V gene's germline CDR1 is LGHDT and CDR2 YNNKEL (reference sequence). CDR3 in amino acids: CASSALGRGNDGYTF. The CDR3 bases are TGTGCCAGCAGCGCTTTGGGCAGGGGGAATGATGGCTACACCTTC.

This sequence joins TRBV20-1 and TRBJ2-3; 7 bases are shared with TRBD1. With 3 bases clipped from V and 6 bases from J, the junction kept 15 bases outside the gene matches. Per the germline V gene, CDR1 is DFQATT and CDR2 is SNEGSKA (reference sequence). This CDR3 spans 16 amino acids. The CDR3 nucleotides read TGCAGTGCTAGTGCCGGGACAGCGGTATCATTTGATACGCAGTATTTT. This translates into CSASAGTAVSFDTQYF.

The rearrangement uses TRBV7-6 and TRBJ2-7; D gene unclear. V lost 1 base and J 6 bases, leaving 19 bases between the germline ends. There are 16 residues in the CDR3. The germline CDR1 and CDR2 sequences are SGHVS and FNYEAQ. The CDR3 sequence is CASSLDVSPQLGEQYF. The CDR3 bases are TGTGCCAGCAGCTTAGACGTTAGCCCGCAATTGGGCGAGCAGTACTTC.

The rearrangement links TRBV30 to TRBJ2-2; D is possibly TRBD1 (6 bases). In germline, CDR1 is GTSNPN, CDR2 SVGIG (reference sequence). V was cut by 6 bases and J by 3 bases, with 17 bases left in between. This CDR3 region has 15 residues. The CDR3 is CACGIRDTYTGELFF. CDR3 DNA: TGTGCCTGTGGGATCCGGGACACCTACACCGGGGAGCTGTTTTTT.

This chain links TRBV10-3 with TRBJ1-2; weak D call: TRBD1 (5 bases). CDR3 length: 14 amino acids. Trimming cost V 0 bases and J 10 bases, with 15 bases left between them. Germline V gives CDR1 ENHRY, CDR2 SYGVKD. This CDR3 is CAISESGTGRDYTF. The CDR3 coding sequence is TGTGCCATCAGTGAGTCGGGAACAGGACGTGACTACACCTTC.

Turning to this clone: Different DNA sequences within this sample yield the same CDR3. The chain recombines TRBV2 with TRBJ2-1; maybe TRBD1 (5 bases). This CDR3 region has 14 residues. The germline V and J ends were trimmed by 4 bases and 0 bases, with 7 bases remaining between them. In germline, CDR1 is SNHLY, CDR2 FYNNEI. CDR3: CASSGTSSYNEQFF. For the CDR3, the DNA is TGTGCCAGCAGTGGGACAAGCTCCTACAATGAGCAGTTCTTC. Complete variable domain (other parts from reference TRBV2 and TRBJ2-1): EPEVTQTPSHQVTQMGQEVILRCVPISNHLYFYWYRQILGQKVEFLVSFYNNEISEKSEIFDDQFSVERPDGSNFTLKIRSTKLEDSAMYFCASSGTSSYNEQFFGPGTRLTVL.

This sequence joins TRBV14 and TRBJ1-1; D gene unclear. Between the trimmed V and J ends, which lost 5 bases and 5 bases, there was a span of 9 bases. The length of the CDR3 is 12 residues. Germline V gene data show CDR1 as SGHDN and CDR2 as FVKESK. The CDR3 region is CASSEGYTEAFF. For the CDR3, the DNA is TGTGCCAGCAGCGAAGGTTATACTGAAGCTTTCTTT. The whole variable domain, remainder taken from reference TRBV14 and TRBJ1-1, is EAGVTQFPSHSVIEKGQTVTLRCDPISGHDNLYWYRRVMGKEIKFLLHFVKESKQDESGMPNNRFLAERTGGTYSTLKVQPAELEDSGVYFCASSEGYTEAFFGQGTRLTVV.

V is TRBV5-1 and J is TRBJ1-1; 7 bases line up with TRBD1. The CDR3 extends over 14 amino acids. Trimming cost V 5 bases and J 5 bases; bases outside gene matches: 9. Germline CDR1 and CDR2: SGHRS and YFSETQ. The CDR3 DNA sequence: TGCGCCAGCAGTCCACAGGGGAGGCGGACTGAAGCTTTCTTT. It codes for CASSPQGRRTEAFF.

The CDR3, as DNA: TGTGCCAGCAGCCCGCGGGACGTTTCGAGCTCCTACGAGCAGTACTTC. Translated: CASSPRDVSSSYEQYF. The rearrangement uses TRBV9 and TRBJ2-7; D is perhaps TRBD2 (6 bases). The germline V and J ends were trimmed by 4 bases and 0 bases, with 17 bases remaining between them. Germline assignment: CDR1 SGDLS and CDR2 YYNGEE. The CDR3 is 16 amino acids.

The rearrangement links TRBV2 to TRBJ1-3; no clear D. The V gene lost 8 bases and the J gene lost 1 base, with 15 bases spanning the gap. The germline V gene encodes CDR1 SNHLY and CDR2 FYNNEI. There are 15 residues in the CDR3. CDR3 in DNA: TGTGCCAGCGAGTGGTACGGAGGGTCTGGAAACACCATATATTTT. Translation gives CASEWYGGSGNTIYF.

This clone is labeled medium-sized. V usage is TRBV6-4 and J usage is TRBJ1-5; D gene unclear. Germline CDR1 is MRHNA and CDR2 is SNTAGT. Trimming cost V 3 bases and J 0 bases, with 6 bases left between them. The CDR3 sequence is 14 residues long. In nucleotides, the CDR3 is TGTGCCAGCAGTGAGTCAGGTAGCAATCAGCCCCAGCATTTT. It translates to CASSESGSNQPQHF.

This clone was observed once. The CDR3 coding sequence is TGTGCCATCTCAGGGAACACTGAAGCTTTCTTT. Protein sequence: CAISGNTEAFF. This chain uses TRBV10-3 with TRBJ1-1; D ambiguous. This CDR3 region has 11 residues. Trimming pared 8 bases from V and 1 base from J, leaving 5 bases between. CDR1 is ENHRY, CDR2 SYGVKD, per germline.

The chain carries TRBV19 and TRBJ2-1, with D unresolved. This CDR3 is built from 15 residues. V lost 1 base and J lost 2, with 9 bases in between. Germline assignment: CDR1 LNHDA and CDR2 SQIVND (reference sequence). The CDR3 sequence: CASSIGTAAYNEQFF. As DNA, the CDR3 is TGTGCCAGTAGTATAGGTACAGCCGCCTACAATGAGCAGTTCTTC.

This clone was seen a few times. The chain couples TRBV12-3 or TRBV12-4 to TRBJ1-2, with 7 bases fitting TRBD1. The CDR3 has 13 residues. J lost 6 bases, V lost 5 bases, and 6 bases had no gene match. CDR3 nucleotide sequence: TGTGCCAGCAGTCCGACAGGGAGGCATGGCTACACCTTC. Its protein product is CASSPTGRHGYTF.

The V call is TRBV9, the J call TRBJ1-3, with 7 bases that match TRBD1. Germline V lookup: CDR1 SGDLS, CDR2 YYNGEE. This CDR3 has 17 residues. V was clipped by 3 bases and J by 0 bases; unmatched bases: 9. The CDR3 nucleotides read TGTGCCAGCAGCGCTACAATAGGGACAGCCTCTGGAAACACCATATATTTT. Its protein is CASSATIGTASGNTIYF.

CDR3 loop: CASSSDRGEREKLFF. In DNA form, the CDR3 reads TGCGCCAGCAGCTCCGACAGGGGTGAGAGGGAAAAACTGTTTTTT. The chain links TRBV5-1 to TRBJ1-4, with 8 bases aligning to TRBD1. The germline V gene has CDR1 SGHRS and CDR2 YFSETQ. V gave up 3 bases and J gave up 8 bases; unmatched junction bases: 9. The CDR3 sequence is 15 residues long.

CDR3 loop: CASSYSAGQSNEQYF. The CDR3 DNA is TGTGCCAGCAGTTACAGTGCGGGTCAGAGTAACGAGCAGTACTTC. V usage is TRBV6-5 and J usage is TRBJ2-7; a weak D match, TRBD2 (5 bases). This CDR3 is 15 amino acids long. Per germline, CDR1 MNHEY and CDR2 SVGAGI. V was pared by 2 bases and J by 5 bases, with 16 bases between.